This is a list of T cell receptor beta chains from one sample in a study of T cells after posttransplantation cyclophosphamide. The method was immunoSEQ multiplex PCR; TCRdb's version includes in-frame clones alone and lacks a portion of them. The sample carries more than 15,000 clones, around 95% recorded once. The sequencing sample was made of naive CD4+ T cells sorted from blood. These receptors all come from a woman aged 50 to 60 in good health and a related stem cell transplant donor. Both conserved end residues are part of each CDR3. D genes are given only for firm matches. Clone size is not always given. Where it is, it says once, few, many or a class for expanded clones.

clone_size	v_call	d_call	j_call	cdr3_length	cdr3_aa	cdr3_nt
-	TRBV27	-	TRBJ2-3	15	CASSSIFLGRDTQYF	TGTGCCAGCAGTTCCATATTTTTGGGGCGAGATACGCAGTATTTT
-	TRBV6-6	-	TRBJ1-2	13	CASSREEDYGYTF	TGTGCCAGCAGCCGCGAGGAGGACTATGGCTACACCTTC
-	TRBV7-2	-	TRBJ1-3	14	CASSLGASGNTIYF	TGTGCCAGCAGCTTAGGGGCCTCTGGAAACACCATATATTTT
-	TRBV28	TRBD2	TRBJ2-1	15	CASSLAGGSYNEQFF	TGTGCCAGCAGTCTAGCGGGAGGATCCTACAATGAGCAGTTCTTC
-	TRBV27	-	TRBJ2-7	13	CATRGGRTYEQYF	TGTGCCACCAGGGGTGGGAGGACCTACGAGCAGTACTTC
-	TRBV18	TRBD1	TRBJ1-1	15	CASSPDRGGSAEAFF	TGTGCCAGCTCACCGGACAGGGGTGGTTCGGCTGAAGCTTTCTTT
-	TRBV28	-	TRBJ1-3	13	CASSQYRASTIYF	TGTGCCAGCAGTCAATACAGGGCTAGCACCATATATTTT
-	TRBV6-1	TRBD2	TRBJ2-2	15	CASSGLAGGFGELFF	TGTGCCAGCAGTGGCCTAGCGGGAGGCTTCGGGGAGCTGTTTTTT
-	TRBV11-3	-	TRBJ1-1	14	CASSLGPGGTEAFF	TGTGCCAGCAGCCTGGGTCCGGGGGGCACTGAAGCTTTCTTT
-	TRBV5-4	-	TRBJ2-2	14	CASSLVGFSGELFF	TGTGCCAGCAGCTTGGTCGGTTTTTCCGGGGAGCTGTTTTTT
-	TRBV7-8	TRBD1	TRBJ2-7	15	CASSSRDRVIGEQYF	TGTGCCAGCAGCAGCCGGGACAGGGTAATCGGCGAGCAGTACTTC
few	TRBV6-1	-	TRBJ1-4	15	CASSVLAATNEKLFF	TGTGCCAGCAGTGTATTAGCCGCAACTAATGAAAAACTGTTTTTT
-	TRBV10-1	TRBD1	TRBJ1-4	13	CASSESGQGKLFF	TGCGCCAGCAGTGAGTCGGGACAGGGGAAACTGTTTTTT
-	TRBV7-2	-	TRBJ2-2	14	CASSLEAGTGELFF	TGTGCCAGCAGCTTAGAGGCGGGGACCGGGGAGCTGTTTTTT
-	TRBV7-3	TRBD2	TRBJ2-2	17	CASSLTVVSGARGELFF	TGTGCCAGCAGCTTAACGGTGGTTAGCGGGGCCCGCGGGGAGCTGTTTTTT
-	TRBV19	TRBD1	TRBJ1-3	15	CASHPTGAEGNTIYF	TGTGCCAGCCACCCCACAGGGGCAGAAGGAAACACCATATATTTT
-	TRBV29-1	-	TRBJ2-7	15	CSVAAADGSSYEQYF	TGCAGCGTTGCGGCGGCTGACGGAAGCTCCTACGAGCAGTACTTC
-	TRBV6-4	TRBD1	TRBJ1-1	13	CASSVDRDTEAFF	TGTGCCAGCAGTGTGGACAGGGACACTGAAGCTTTCTTT
-	TRBV7-2	-	TRBJ1-1	13	CASSLVQEDEAFF	TGTGCCAGCAGCCTCGTACAAGAAGATGAAGCTTTCTTT
-	TRBV5-5	-	TRBJ1-1	14	CASSLVTDRTEAFF	TGTGCCAGCAGCTTGGTTACAGATCGCACTGAAGCTTTCTTT
-	TRBV7-9	TRBD2	TRBJ2-7	15	CASSSGLAGSYEQYF	TGTGCCAGCAGCTCCGGACTAGCGGGCTCCTACGAGCAGTACTTC
-	TRBV5-1	-	TRBJ2-3	14	CASSLVGREDTQYF	TGCGCCAGCAGCTTGGTCGGGAGAGAAGATACGCAGTATTTT
-	TRBV18	TRBD1	TRBJ1-1	18	CASSPIRIFGTGGAEAFF	TGTGCCAGCTCACCAATTCGAATTTTCGGGACAGGGGGCGCTGAAGCTTTCTTT
-	TRBV18	-	TRBJ1-1	15	CASSPRQGTYTEAFF	TGTGCCAGCTCACCACGCCAGGGGACCTACACTGAAGCTTTCTTT
-	TRBV4-3	-	TRBJ1-4	17	CASSQAPPRVTPRKLFF	TGCGCCAGCAGCCAAGCCCCGCCGAGGGTAACCCCTCGGAAACTGTTTTTT
-	TRBV2	-	TRBJ2-1	14	CASKDGSSYNEQFF	TGTGCCAGCAAGGACGGGAGTTCCTACAATGAGCAGTTCTTC
-	TRBV28	-	TRBJ2-7	12	CASSFRSYEQYF	TGTGCCAGCAGTTTTCGGTCCTACGAGCAGTACTTC
-	TRBV2	TRBD1	TRBJ1-2	13	CASGPGTGLGYTF	TGTGCCAGCGGCCCCGGGACAGGGTTAGGCTACACCTTC
-	TRBV10-3	-	TRBJ2-1	17	CAISGRELVAAHNEQFF	TGTGCCATCAGTGGCCGCGAGTTGGTAGCGGCACACAATGAGCAGTTCTTC
-	TRBV5-1	TRBD1	TRBJ2-7	14	CASSERDRSYEQYF	TGCGCCAGCAGTGAGAGGGACAGATCCTACGAGCAGTACTTC
-	TRBV9	TRBD1	TRBJ2-1	15	CASSDRDRGENEQFF	TGCGCCAGCAGCGACCGGGACAGGGGTGAAAATGAGCAGTTCTTC
-	TRBV11-2	-	TRBJ1-3	15	CASSFFWTDGNTIYF	TGTGCCAGCAGCTTTTTTTGGACAGACGGAAACACCATATATTTT